Below, 32 T cell receptor beta chains from the same sample are listed, as sequenced in a study of T cells expressing NK-cell markers. Reanalyzing the 5' RACE reads, TCRdb keeps one entry per CDR3 protein, without DNA. The ten top clones account for about 1.5%, within a sample of about 460,000 distinct CDR3 sequences. The sample comprised blood T cells: a sorted CD56 or NKG2C T cell subset, CD4+ or CD8+ T cells, or bulk PBMC T cells (not recorded which). All receptors derive from a woman aged 45-60 years in good health.

This sequence joins TRBV6-1 and TRBJ2-3; TCRdb selects TRBD2, and the lack of DNA leaves this call unchecked. This CDR3 has 16 residues. Germline CDR1 and CDR2: MNHNS and SASEGT. The CDR3 is CASSEEGGLAVDTQYF.

The V call is TRBV10-3, the J call TRBJ2-3; with no DNA, the TCRdb D assignment of TRBD1 cannot be verified. CDR1 and CDR2 (germline): ENHRY, SYGVKD. CDR3 size: 15 residues. The CDR3 sequence is CAISGGGVKTDTQYF.

The CDR3: CASSQERVRVAGDRVGEQFF. This chain joins TRBV3-1 and TRBJ2-1; TCRdb's D call, TRBD2, is unchecked because there is no DNA. This CDR3 has 20 residues. Germline CDR1 LGHDT, CDR2 YNNKEL (reference sequence).

J is TRBJ2-6 and V is TRBV24-1. Germline-derived CDR1 and CDR2 are KGHDR and SFDVKD. This CDR3 has 14 residues. CDR3: CAPTEGSGANVLTF.

V gene TRBV6-1 combines with J gene TRBJ2-1; lacking DNA, the TRBD1 call made by TCRdb goes unchecked. The CDR3 contains 16 residues. Germline loops: CDR1 MNHNS, CDR2 SASEGT. CDR3: CASSAAGRLSYNEQFF.

The rearrangement joins TRBV20-1 to TRBJ2-3; TCRdb indicates TRBD2, and absent DNA this call remains unverified. Germline V gene data show CDR1 as DFQATT and CDR2 as SNEGSKA (reference sequence). This CDR3 contains 15 residues. CDR3 in amino acids: CSARDRDSYTDTQYF.

J is TRBJ2-2 and V is TRBV24-1; TCRdb reports TRBD2, a call that lacks DNA to check it against. The CDR3 consists of 19 residues. The V gene's germline CDR1 is KGHDR and CDR2 SFDVKD. CDR3 in amino acids: CATSDVGPAGGPNTGELFF.

The rearrangement uses TRBV29-1 and TRBJ2-5; checking the TCRdb D call of TRBD1 is not possible without DNA. The CDR3 runs 14 residues. Germline CDR1 SQVTM, CDR2 ANQGSEA. CDR3 in amino acids: CSIPGGVVGETQYF.

The chain carries TRBV27 and TRBJ2-7; TCRdb indicates TRBD1, and absent DNA this call remains unverified. In germline, CDR1 is MNHEY, CDR2 SMNVEV (reference sequence). The CDR3 is 15 amino acids. CDR3 loop: CASSFTTPRAYEQYF.

The genes are TRBV12-3 or TRBV12-4 and TRBJ2-3. The CDR3 has 14 amino acids. The CDR3 here is CASSRPSSTDTQYF.

CDR3 sequence: CSAGVWGTPNNEQFF. The chain links TRBV29-1 to TRBJ2-1; TCRdb calls TRBD1, which cannot be checked without DNA. Germline V lookup: CDR1 SQVTM, CDR2 ANQGSEA. There are 15 residues in the CDR3.

The chain is built from TRBV11-3 and TRBJ2-3; absent DNA, TCRdb's TRBD2 call cannot be checked. This CDR3 has 14 residues. Looked up from germline, CDR1 is SGHNT and CDR2 is YENEEA. The CDR3 sequence: CASSPGLFLDTQYF.

CDR3 loop: CASSARAAPQAKNIQYF. V and J are TRBV6-5 and TRBJ2-4. Looked up from germline, CDR1 is MNHEY and CDR2 is SVGAGI. This CDR3 has 17 amino acids.

The J gene is TRBJ2-3, the V gene TRBV7-3; the D call of TRBD2 rests on TCRdb alone, since no DNA is present to check it. Germline values: CDR1 SGHTA, CDR2 FQGTGA. There are 15 residues in the CDR3. CDR3 amino acids: CASSQGQAGADTQYF.

The chain joins TRBV4-1 to TRBJ2-3; checking the TCRdb D call of TRBD2 is not possible without DNA. Germline V gene sequence: CDR1 MGHRA, CDR2 YSYEKL. The CDR3 runs 15 residues. Here the CDR3 reads CASSQEGSGSDTQYF.

This sequence joins TRBV2 and TRBJ2-3; TCRdb's assignment of TRBD1 cannot be checked, as there is no DNA. Germline V gene sequence: CDR1 SNHLY, CDR2 FYNNEI. The CDR3 is 14 amino acids. The CDR3 region is CASSEVGAVVSQYF.

The chain links TRBV7-3 to TRBJ2-3; TCRdb selects TRBD1, and the lack of DNA leaves this call unchecked. This CDR3 region has 18 residues. CDR1 and CDR2 (germline): SGHTA, FQGTGA. The CDR3 loop reads CASSLTPRANSHTDTQYF.

The chain joins TRBV27 to TRBJ2-7; TCRdb's D call, TRBD1, is unchecked because there is no DNA. The CDR3 is 14 residues long. Per the germline V gene, CDR1 is MNHEY and CDR2 is SMNVEV (reference sequence). CDR3 protein: CASSPPWDTYEQYF.

This chain joins TRBV12-3 or TRBV12-4 and TRBJ2-7; as DNA is missing, the TRBD2 call by TCRdb cannot be tested. The CDR3 covers 16 residues. This chain's CDR3 is CASSFMIREGIYEQYF.

V and J are TRBV29-1 and TRBJ2-5; the TRBD2 assignment by TCRdb is unverifiable without DNA. Per the germline V gene, CDR1 is SQVTM and CDR2 is ANQGSEA. This CDR3 has 12 residues. The CDR3 reads CSGGLVQETQYF.

V and J are TRBV5-1 and TRBJ2-5. Germline V gene lookup returns CDR1 SGHRS and CDR2 YFSETQ. The CDR3 has 11 amino acids. CDR3 sequence: CASSLGGAQYF.

The rearrangement links TRBV12-3 or TRBV12-4 to TRBJ2-7; the D gene TCRdb calls, TRBD1, cannot be checked with no DNA. CDR3 length equals 14 residues. CDR3 sequence reads: CASRGGLNSYEQYF.

The CDR3 sequence is CAWSDGQGATPEAFF. The chain carries TRBV30 and TRBJ1-1; TCRdb gives TRBD1 as the D gene, but with no DNA this cannot be confirmed. The CDR3 consists of 15 residues. The V gene's germline CDR1 is GTSNPN and CDR2 SVGIG (reference sequence).

The V and J genes are TRBV6-5 and TRBJ1-1; TCRdb reports TRBD1, a call that lacks DNA to check it against. Germline CDR1 MNHEY, CDR2 SVGAGI. The CDR3 consists of 15 residues. CDR3 sequence: CASSWTGGMNTEAFF.

The chain uses TRBV5-1 and TRBJ2-4; absent DNA, TCRdb's TRBD2 call cannot be checked. Germline loops: CDR1 SGHRS, CDR2 YFSETQ. The CDR3 consists of 16 residues. This CDR3 is CASSPGLHTEGNIQYF. Drawing the rest from reference TRBV5-1 and TRBJ2-4, the complete variable domain is KAGVTQTPRYLIKTRGQQVTLSCSPISGHRSVSWYQQTPGQGLQFLFEYFSETQRNKGNFPGRFSGRQFSNSRSEMNVSTLELGDSALYLCASSPGLHTEGNIQYFGAGTRLSVL.

The chain links TRBV20-1 to TRBJ2-3; TCRdb gives TRBD2 as the D gene, but with no DNA this cannot be confirmed. From germline, CDR1 is DFQATT and CDR2 SNEGSKA (reference sequence). The CDR3 extends over 15 amino acids. The chain's CDR3 is CSAVLVARSTDTQYF.

The CDR3 sequence: CATGRDTYTDTQYF. The rearrangement uses TRBV2 and TRBJ2-3; TCRdb names TRBD1, which stays unverified in the absence of DNA. CDR1 and CDR2 (germline): SNHLY, FYNNEI. CDR3 length: 14 residues. The full variable domain, completed using reference TRBV2 and TRBJ2-3, is EPEVTQTPSHQVTQMGQEVILRCVPISNHLYFYWYRQILGQKVEFLVSFYNNEISEKSEIFDDQFSVERPDGSNFTLKIRSTKLEDSAMYFCATGRDTYTDTQYFGPGTRLTVL.

V gene TRBV19 combines with J gene TRBJ2-2; the TCRdb call, TRBD2, lacks DNA for checking. This CDR3 region has 17 residues. The V gene's germline CDR1 is LNHDA and CDR2 SQIVND (reference sequence). The CDR3 loop is CASSVSGTSGISGELFF.

The chain links TRBV14 to TRBJ2-3. Per the germline V gene, CDR1 is SGHDN and CDR2 is FVKESK. The CDR3 is made up of 13 amino acids. The CDR3 protein is CASSPFLDDTQYF. The full variable domain, its missing parts supplied by reference TRBV14 and TRBJ2-3, is EAGVTQFPSHSVIEKGQTVTLRCDPISGHDNLYWYRRVMGKEIKFLLHFVKESKQDESGMPNNRFLAERTGGTYSTLKVQPAELEDSGVYFCASSPFLDDTQYFGPGTRLTVL.

This chain joins TRBV12-3 or TRBV12-4 and TRBJ2-7; TCRdb gives TRBD1 as the D gene, but with no DNA this cannot be confirmed. There are 15 residues in the CDR3. This CDR3 is CASSPGGRSSYEQYF.

This rearrangement joins TRBV2 to TRBJ2-3; there is no DNA to check the TCRdb D call of TRBD1. The CDR3 consists of 12 residues. Per germline, CDR1 SNHLY and CDR2 FYNNEI. The CDR3 loop reads CASSLQKTAPYF.

The rearrangement links TRBV24-1 to TRBJ2-5; TCRdb names TRBD1, which stays unverified in the absence of DNA. CDR3 size: 16 residues. Per germline, CDR1 KGHDR and CDR2 SFDVKD. The CDR3 sequence: CATSDPTGEVLETQYF.